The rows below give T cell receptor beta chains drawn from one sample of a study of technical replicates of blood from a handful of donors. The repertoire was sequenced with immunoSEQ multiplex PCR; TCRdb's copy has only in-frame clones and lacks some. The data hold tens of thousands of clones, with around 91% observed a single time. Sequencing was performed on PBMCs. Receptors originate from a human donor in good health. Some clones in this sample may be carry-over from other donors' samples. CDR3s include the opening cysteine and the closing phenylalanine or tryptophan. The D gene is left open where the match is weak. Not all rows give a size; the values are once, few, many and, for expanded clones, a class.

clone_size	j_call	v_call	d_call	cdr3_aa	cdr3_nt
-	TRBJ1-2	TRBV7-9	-	CASSRDSIYGYTF	TGTGCCAGCAGCAGAGACAGCATCTATGGCTACACCTTC
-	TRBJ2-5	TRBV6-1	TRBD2	CASSAGTSGRTETQYF	TGTGCCAGCAGTGCAGGGACTAGCGGGAGGACAGAGACCCAGTACTTC
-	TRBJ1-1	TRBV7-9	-	CASSLGGGTEAFF	TGTGCCAGCAGCTTAGGGGGAGGGACTGAAGCTTTCTTT
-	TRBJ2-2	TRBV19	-	CASSFVNGELFF	TGTGCCAGTTCCTTTGTTAACGGGGAGCTGTTTTTT
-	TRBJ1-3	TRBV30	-	CAWSVQGFSGNTIYF	TGTGCCTGGAGCGTTCAGGGGTTCTCTGGAAACACCATATATTTT
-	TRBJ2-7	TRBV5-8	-	CASSSTAPVVEQYF	TGTGCCAGCAGCTCGACAGCCCCGGTAGTGGAGCAGTACTTC
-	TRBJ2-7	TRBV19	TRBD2	CASRGGSAYEQYF	TGTGCCAGTAGGGGCGGGAGTGCTTACGAGCAGTACTTC
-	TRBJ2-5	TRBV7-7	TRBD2	CASSLAGTIETQYF	TGTGCCAGCAGCTTAGCCGGGACTATAGAGACCCAGTACTTC
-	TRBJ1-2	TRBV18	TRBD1	CASSPGQGVNYGYTF	TGTGCCAGCTCACCCGGACAGGGGGTAAACTATGGCTACACCTTC
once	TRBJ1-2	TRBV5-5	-	CASSLNQANYGYTF	TGTGCCAGCAGCTTGAATCAGGCTAACTATGGCTACACCTTC